This is a list of T cell receptor beta chains from one sample in a study of blood T cell repertoires in COVID-19. Sequenced by immunoSEQ multiplex PCR; TCRdb stores in-frame clones only, minus some. The sample includes 100,000 or so clones, over 75% of them seen just once. Sequenced input: peripheral blood. The source is a man in his fifties or sixties with acute or convalescent COVID-19. Each CDR3 is given with its conserved first and last residue.

V	J	CDR3
TRBV5-5	TRBJ2-1	CASSTMGVAGEESINEQFF
TRBV28	TRBJ2-6	CASSPPAGGTGANVLTF
TRBV3-1/TRBV3-2	TRBJ2-3	CASSLSGVRTDTQYF
TRBV4-2	TRBJ2-7	CASSQERASGVDEQYF
TRBV27	TRBJ1-2	CASSRTGIAYGYTF
TRBV6-2/TRBV6-3	TRBJ1-5	CASIPRESNQPQHF
TRBV7-3	TRBJ2-2	CASSSRTGNTGELFF
TRBV21-1	TRBJ2-6	CAAGSAGANVLTF
TRBV7-8	TRBJ1-2	CASSLAGSRPRDGYGYTF
TRBV20-1	TRBJ2-1	CSASGGLSSYNEQFF
TRBV11-3	TRBJ2-5	CASSPPGGQETQYF
TRBV12-3/TRBV12-4	TRBJ1-5	CASRPAGVQPQHF
TRBV4-2	TRBJ2-2	CASSQESVSGELFF
TRBV19	TRBJ1-2	CASSRQVPYGYTF
TRBV28	TRBJ2-7	CASSLIGAGGLYEQYF
TRBV5-1	TRBJ1-1	CASSGGLGVYTEAFF
TRBV6-6	TRBJ1-3	CASSLQSGNTIYF
TRBV27	TRBJ2-6	CASSPRGASGTVPGANVLTF
TRBV7-3	TRBJ2-2	CASSQRTGPPLNTGELFF
TRBV6-5	TRBJ1-1	CASSYSAVRNTEAFF
TRBV2	TRBJ2-1	CASSDPRARGYNEQFF
TRBV7-2	TRBJ2-5	CASSSYQETQYF
TRBV30	TRBJ2-7	CAWRKATPYEQYF
TRBV9	TRBJ2-3	CASSPQTSGYTQYF
TRBV12-3/TRBV12-4	TRBJ1-3	CASSLASGNTIYF
TRBV4-1	TRBJ2-1	CASSQEEGFGVAGTNEQFF
TRBV7-8	TRBJ1-3	CASSLGQGSGNTIYF
TRBV25-1	TRBJ2-7	CASELGSTDEQYF
TRBV5-1	TRBJ2-5	CASSLLGQGVDQETQYF
TRBV9	TRBJ2-7	CASSVGLGPDEQYF
TRBV2	TRBJ2-7	CASSGDRDSYEQYF
TRBV18	TRBJ1-5	CASSPPGGQGNQPQHF
TRBV5-1	TRBJ1-4	CASSLRTERNEKLFF
TRBV19	TRBJ1-2	CASRKPTRGYTF
TRBV5-1	TRBJ2-1	CASSLPDSGGPVEQFF
TRBV3-1/TRBV3-2	TRBJ2-1	CASSQEEREQFF
TRBV5-1	TRBJ1-1	CASSRDRVGGAFF
TRBV7-9	TRBJ1-4	CASSLGSTTNEKLFF
TRBV19	TRBJ2-7	CASNRLAGPYEQYF
TRBV9	TRBJ1-5	CASSVTGRSNQPQHF
TRBV10-3	TRBJ2-6	CAINTEEGTGANVLTF
TRBV11-3	TRBJ1-2	CASSGDREGANYGYTF
TRBV9	TRBJ2-2	CASSVAGLSGTGELFF
TRBV5-6	TRBJ2-1	CASSLDRDGYYNEQFF
TRBV5-1	TRBJ2-7	CASSLLRSGEQYF
TRBV5-1	TRBJ1-2	CASSDLTGGDYYGYTF
TRBV9	TRBJ2-1	CASSVPASGLAGGLGDEQFF
TRBV7-9	TRBJ2-7	CASRIMGGGQYF
TRBV12-5	TRBJ1-2	CASGLPAGTGIYLYGYTF
TRBV6-1	TRBJ1-1	CASSERDSSEAFF
TRBV11-2	TRBJ2-2	CASSLGYTAGARTGELFF
TRBV9	TRBJ2-7	CASSPTQVRGEQYF
TRBV11-3	TRBJ1-3	CASSFDSASGNTIYF
TRBV6-5	TRBJ1-2	CASSLGRRNYGYTF
TRBV19	TRBJ1-3	CASSIDPSSGNTIYF
TRBV29-1	TRBJ2-3	CSVEPQEYTQYF